In this sample, the clone carrying this TCR beta chain turned up many times. Diagnoses were made from clinical symptoms, serum measures (thyroxine and TRAb), thyroid ultrasound and orbital computed tomography. RNA transcripts were the template for amplifying TCR beta CDR3 regions. RT-PCR in the first round (using the HTBI primer set) targeted the TCR CDR3. TCRdb re-derived calls from the multiplex PCR reads in MiXCR, one entry per CDR3 protein. The sample has approximately 740,000 distinct CDR3 sequences, 12% to 15% seen once. CDR1 GTSNPN and CDR2 SVGIG come from the germline V gene (reference sequence). With 5 bases removed from V and 0 bases from J, the gap between germline ends came to 13 bases. The CDR3 loop spans 14 amino acids. The data were obtained in a study of T cells in Graves' hyperthyroidism and ophthalmopathy.

The chain joins TRBV30 to TRBJ1-1; D is undetermined. The clonotype originates from a woman aged 18-29 years with Graves' hyperthyroidism. What was sequenced was blood. The CDR3 spells CAWAKEVMNTEAFF. The DNA of the CDR3 is TGTGCCTGGGCCAAGGAGGTCATGAACACTGAAGCTTTCTTT.